Each of the 24 T cell receptor beta chains below was sequenced from the same sample in a study of blood T cell repertoires in COVID-19 (dated by TCRdb to about 2020). The library was made by the immunoSEQ multiplex PCR assay. TCRdb holds this immuneACCESS table with in-frame rearrangements only. Some clones are missing; in checked studies, unresolved V genes explain under half, and the rest has no known cause. The sample yields 180,000 or so clones; about 88% were counted once. 2% to 2.5% of the sample belongs to the ten largest clones. Sequenced material: PBMCs or T cells enriched from blood (not recorded which). These receptors all stem from a middle-aged woman with acute COVID-19.

The V and J genes are TRBV7-3 and TRBJ1-6; D is unclear. The CDR3 has 16 residues. Trimming pared 2 bases from V and 0 bases from J, leaving 8 bases between. The germline V gene encodes CDR1 SGHTA and CDR2 FQGTGA. This CDR3 reads CASSLLGSSYNSPLHF. In DNA, the CDR3 is TGTGCCAGCAGCTTACTCGGGAGCTCCTATAATTCACCCCTCCACTTT.

This clone has a handful of counts. The chain is built from TRBV19 and TRBJ1-2; no clear D gene. Germline values: CDR1 LNHDA, CDR2 SQIVND (reference sequence). Trimming left V 6 bases short and J 7 bases short, with 15 bases between. The CDR3 runs to 13 residues. The CDR3 bases are TGTGCCAGTAGCCTTGGGCTTCTGAGTGGCTACACCTTC. It is translated as CASSLGLLSGYTF.

V usage is TRBV19 and J usage is TRBJ2-7; 7 bases align to TRBD2. Germline loops: CDR1 LNHDA, CDR2 SQIVND (reference sequence). CDR3 size: 14 residues. Trimming took 4 bases from V and 4 from J; bases not matched to a gene: 7. The CDR3 reads CASSSKEREYEQYF. In DNA, the CDR3 is TGTGCCAGTAGTAGCAAAGAGCGGGAATACGAGCAGTACTTC.

V gene TRBV7-9 combines with J gene TRBJ1-4, with D perhaps TRBD1 (5 bases). The germline CDR1 and CDR2 sequences are SEHNR and FQNEAQ (reference sequence). This CDR3 is 15 amino acids long. The ends were cut back, 5 bases at V and 0 bases at J, with 10 bases in the middle. The CDR3 sequence: CASSLTAATNEKLFF. The CDR3 DNA follows: TGTGCCAGCAGCCTGACAGCTGCAACTAATGAAAAACTGTTTTTT.

CDR3 in DNA: TGTGCCAGCAGCGGACAGGGTCTGAAACTGTTTTTT. Translation gives CASSGQGLKLFF. The chain recombines TRBV2 with TRBJ1-4, with 8 positions matching TRBD1. The CDR3 runs to 12 residues. The germline V gene has CDR1 SNHLY and CDR2 FYNNEI. With 6 bases clipped from V and 11 bases from J, the junction kept 5 bases outside the gene matches.

The chain is built from TRBV6-1 and TRBJ2-7; 13 bases are shared with TRBD2. The CDR3 is 15 amino acids. Germline V gene lookup returns CDR1 MNHNS and CDR2 SASEGT. V lost 2 bases and J lost 4; bases outside the gene matches: 2. CDR3 region: CASSEWTSGSYEQYF. The CDR3 DNA reads as TGTGCCAGCAGTGAATGGACTAGCGGGAGTTACGAGCAGTACTTC.

V is TRBV12-5 and J is TRBJ1-1, with a tentative D call TRBD1 (6 bases). V was trimmed by 11 bases and J by 6 bases, leaving 19 bases between them. The germline V gene has CDR1 LGHNT and CDR2 FRNRAP. The CDR3 has 13 residues. The CDR3: CASHRDEKAEAFF. CDR3 coding DNA: TGTGCTTCACACAGGGACGAGAAGGCTGAAGCTTTCTTT.

This clone was observed a handful of times. The chain uses TRBV19 and TRBJ1-5, with D uncertain. The CDR3 loop spans 16 amino acids. Germline V gene data show CDR1 as LNHDA and CDR2 as SQIVND (reference sequence). Trimming pared 4 bases from V and 4 bases from J, leaving 17 bases between. Here the CDR3 reads CASSRYTAVGNQPQHF. CDR3 sequence (DNA): TGTGCCAGTAGTAGGTATACAGCCGTGGGTAATCAGCCCCAGCATTTT.

The gene calls are TRBV5-1 and TRBJ2-5, with 10 bases fitting TRBD2. V trimming: 4 bases; J trimming: 2 bases; junction bases outside the gene matches: 8. CDR1 SGHRS and CDR2 YFSETQ come from the germline V gene. The CDR3 has 16 residues. Written as DNA, the CDR3 is TGCGCCAGCAGCATGGGAGGGACTAGCGCTCAAGAGACCCAGTACTTC. It yields the protein CASSMGGTSAQETQYF.

The rearrangement joins TRBV2 to TRBJ1-4; D is undetermined. Germline CDR1 reads SNHLY; CDR2 reads FYNNEI. The CDR3 spans 16 residues. The ends were cut back, 6 bases at V and 0 bases at J, with 14 bases in the middle. The CDR3 loop reads CASRETIGATNEKLFF. DNA of the CDR3: TGTGCCAGCAGAGAAACCATAGGAGCAACTAATGAAAAACTGTTTTTT. Full variable domain (rest looked up from reference TRBV2 and TRBJ1-4): EPEVTQTPSHQVTQMGQEVILRCVPISNHLYFYWYRQILGQKVEFLVSFYNNEISEKSEIFDDQFSVERPDGSNFTLKIRSTKLEDSAMYFCASRETIGATNEKLFFGSGTQLSVL.

This sequence joins TRBV2 and TRBJ2-3; 7 bases agree with TRBD1. The CDR3 has 14 amino acids. Germline lookup yields CDR1 SNHLY and CDR2 FYNNEI. Germline trimming cut 6 bases from V and 6 bases from J; bases unmatched to any gene: 9. The chain's CDR3 is CASRKRDRADTQYF. CDR3 nucleotide sequence: TGTGCCAGCAGAAAAAGGGACAGAGCGGATACGCAGTATTTT. The variable domain in full, with the rest retrieved from reference TRBV2 and TRBJ2-3, is EPEVTQTPSHQVTQMGQEVILRCVPISNHLYFYWYRQILGQKVEFLVSFYNNEISEKSEIFDDQFSVERPDGSNFTLKIRSTKLEDSAMYFCASRKRDRADTQYFGPGTRLTVL.

This chain links TRBV27 with TRBJ2-7; 7 positions match TRBD1. Germline assignment: CDR1 MNHEY and CDR2 SMNVEV (reference sequence). This CDR3 spans 16 amino acids. V shed 5 bases and J 1 base; nucleotides not matched to a gene: 11. The CDR3: CASSTGTAPRSYEQYF. The CDR3 coding sequence is TGTGCCAGCAGTACCGGGACAGCCCCAAGATCCTACGAGCAGTACTTC.

J is TRBJ2-7 and V is TRBV10-3; D perhaps matches TRBD2 (5 bases). Trimming left V 6 bases short and J 3 bases short, with 9 bases between. This CDR3 comprises 12 residues. Germline CDR1 reads ENHRY; CDR2 reads SYGVKD. CDR3 bases: TGTGCCATCAGCCCCGGGGACTACGAGCAGTACTTC. Its protein product is CAISPGDYEQYF.

The genes are TRBV5-1 and TRBJ2-7; TRBD2 is a possible D gene (5 bases). This CDR3 is built from 14 residues. V was clipped by 0 bases and J by 0 bases, with 7 bases between them. Germline CDR1 SGHRS, CDR2 YFSETQ. The CDR3: CASSLGTDSYEQYF. For the CDR3, the DNA is TGCGCCAGCAGCTTGGGGACTGACTCCTACGAGCAGTACTTC.

This chain uses TRBV19 with TRBJ1-1; possible D gene TRBD1, 5 bases. V gave up 7 bases and J gave up 6 bases, with 27 bases separating them. CDR1 is LNHDA and CDR2 is SQIVND in the germline V gene (reference sequence). This CDR3 has 17 residues. The CDR3 DNA sequence: TGTGCCAGTAAGGGCCTCCAACTCGGGGGTTTATCCTCTGAAGCTTTCTTT. It yields the protein CASKGLQLGGLSSEAFF. The whole variable domain, remainder taken from reference TRBV19 and TRBJ1-1, is DGGITQSPKYLFRKEGQNVTLSCEQNLNHDAMYWYRQDPGQGLRLIYYSQIVNDFQKGDIAEGYSVSREKKESFPLTVTSAQKNPTAFYLCASKGLQLGGLSSEAFFGQGTRLTVV.

This chain joins TRBV28 and TRBJ2-5; TRBD2 is a possible D gene (6 bases). Germline V CDR1 and CDR2: MDHEN, SYDVKM. The CDR3 loop spans 14 amino acids. The V and J ends lost 2 bases and 7 bases respectively, with 14 bases between them. The CDR3 DNA follows: TGTGCCAGCAGTTTAACGGCGGGGTCGAGGACCCAGTACTTC. Translation gives CASSLTAGSRTQYF.

This clone was seen more than once but under ten times. The chain couples TRBV30 to TRBJ1-6; TRBD1 might be the D (6 bases). Germline V gene sequence: CDR1 GTSNPN, CDR2 SVGIG (reference sequence). Between the trimmed V and J ends, which lost 0 bases and 6 bases, there was a span of 12 bases. There are 15 residues in the CDR3. CDR3 protein: CAWSVLQGSNSPLHF. In nucleotides, the CDR3 is TGTGCCTGGAGTGTATTGCAGGGGAGTAATTCACCCCTCCACTTT.

The genes are TRBV5-4 and TRBJ2-7, with 10 bases identical to TRBD2. V shed 4 bases and J 2 bases; nucleotides not matched to a gene: 6. The CDR3 is 15 amino acids. Germline-derived CDR1 and CDR2 are SGHNT and YYREEE (reference sequence). The CDR3 nucleotides read TGTGCCAGCAGCCTGGGACTAGCGTTTACCTACGAGCAGTACTTC. This codes for CASSLGLAFTYEQYF.

The chain uses TRBV6-6 and TRBJ2-2; TRBD2 agrees at 9 bases. V shed 5 bases and J 1 base; nucleotides not matched to a gene: 14. The CDR3 extends over 19 amino acids. Per the germline V gene, CDR1 is MNHNY and CDR2 is SVGAGI (reference sequence). DNA of the CDR3: TGTGCCAGCAGTCCAACCGACGGGAAAGCGGGAGGGAACACCGGGGAGCTGTTTTTT. This codes for CASSPTDGKAGGNTGELFF.

The gene calls are TRBV9 and TRBJ2-3, with 7 bases aligning to TRBD1. Germline assignment: CDR1 SGDLS and CDR2 YYNGEE. V gave up 3 bases and J gave up 0 bases; unmatched junction bases: 4. This CDR3 region has 15 residues. CDR3 region: CASSDRGQSTDTQYF. The CDR3 region has the DNA TGTGCCAGCAGCGACAGGGGCCAGAGCACAGATACGCAGTATTTT.

This clone was seen once. The genes are TRBV5-1 and TRBJ2-3, with 8 bases lining up with TRBD1. CDR3 length equals 14 residues. Germline lookup yields CDR1 SGHRS and CDR2 YFSETQ. The trim removed 5 bases at V and 3 bases at J, leaving 5 bases unmatched. The CDR3 loop reads CASSPGQGTDTQYF. Written as DNA, the CDR3 is TGCGCCAGCAGTCCCGGACAGGGAACAGATACGCAGTATTTT.

In DNA form, the CDR3 reads TGTGCCAGCAGTTATGAGAGCGAGCAGTACTTC. Translated, it gives CASSYESEQYF. V and J are TRBV6-2 or TRBV6-3 and TRBJ2-7; no clear D. Germline V gene sequence: CDR1 MNHEY, CDR2 SVGEGT. The length of the CDR3 is 11 residues. Between the trimmed V and J ends, which lost 3 bases and 6 bases, there was a span of 6 bases.

The J gene is TRBJ2-1, the V gene TRBV11-2; D is possibly TRBD2 (6 bases). V was pared by 5 bases and J by 2 bases, with 13 bases between. CDR1 and CDR2 (germline): SGHAT, FQNNGV. CDR3 size: 15 residues. This chain's CDR3 is CASSPRLVTYNEQFF. CDR3 DNA: TGTGCCAGCAGCCCACGACTAGTTACCTACAATGAGCAGTTCTTC.

The chain has TRBV11-3 and TRBJ2-5, with 8 nucleotides matching TRBD2. CDR1 and CDR2 from the germline V gene are SGHNT and YENEEA. V gave up 0 bases and J gave up 4 bases; unmatched junction bases: 13. This CDR3 spans 18 amino acids. The CDR3 spells CASSLDTRRGGLGETQYF. The DNA of the CDR3 is TGTGCCAGCAGCTTAGATACTCGACGGGGGGGCCTGGGAGAGACCCAGTACTTC.